Below, 15 T cell receptor beta chains from the same sample are listed, as sequenced in a study of cytomegalovirus exposure and HLA in healthy donors (dated by TCRdb to about 2017). Receptor libraries were prepared by the immunoSEQ multiplex PCR assay. The multiplex PCR relied on a mix of 60 forward primers for TCR Vbeta segments and 13 reverse primers for TCR Jbeta segments. What TCRdb holds here is the immuneACCESS table cut down to in-frame rearrangements. Part of the clones is not present; checked against another copy, under half of the missing clones reflect an unresolved V gene, and the others are unexplained. The table for this sample lists 150,000 to 200,000 clones; roughly 88% of them were counted only once. The ten top clones hold roughly 10% of the sample. The sequencing sample was made of PBMCs. The source is a man aged 18 to 30 in good health and CMV-seropositive.

CDR3 in DNA: TGTGCCAGCAGCCTTGGGACACCTAATTCACCCCTCCACTTT. Protein product: CASSLGTPNSPLHF. V gene TRBV7-2 combines with J gene TRBJ1-6; a weak D match, TRBD1 (6 bases). V dropped 5 bases and J dropped 6 bases, with 11 bases sitting between them. The CDR3 length is 14 residues. In germline, CDR1 is SGHTA, CDR2 FQGNSA.

This clone was picked up one time. This chain links TRBV10-3 with TRBJ2-3, with 7 bases fitting TRBD1. V lost 4 bases to trimming and J lost 4 bases; unmatched junction nucleotides: 11. This CDR3 spans 16 amino acids. CDR1 ENHRY and CDR2 SYGVKD come from the germline V gene. CDR3 in DNA: TGTGCCATCAGTGGACCCGGTAGACAGGGACCAGATACGCAGTATTTT. Amino acid sequence: CAISGPGRQGPDTQYF.

This chain joins TRBV6-5 and TRBJ2-5; TRBD2 aligns across 12 bases. Germline CDR1 reads MNHEY; CDR2 reads SVGAGI. The V segment lost 6 bases and the J segment 11 bases; nucleotides outside the gene matches: 10. The CDR3 loop spans 14 amino acids. CDR3 coding DNA: TGTGCCAGCAGACCGGGACTAGCGGGCCGGCGGCAGTACTTC. Translating it yields CASRPGLAGRRQYF.

This chain links TRBV9 with TRBJ1-6; D gene ambiguous. Trimming stripped 0 bases from V and 10 bases from J, with 11 bases between. Looked up from germline, CDR1 is SGDLS and CDR2 is YYNGEE. CDR3 length equals 14 residues. CDR3 nucleotides: TGTGCCAGCAGCGTAGACGTACTAGGATCACCCCTCCACTTT. This translates into CASSVDVLGSPLHF.

On this clone: Compared with germline, one end of the junction differs, possibly owing to a read error. This sequence joins TRBV5-5 and TRBJ2-7, with 8 nucleotides matching TRBD1. The CDR3 has 16 residues. The germline CDR1 and CDR2 sequences are SGHKS and YYEKEE (reference sequence). As DNA, the CDR3 is TGCGCCAGCAGCCCCCCGACAGGGGAAAGGAGATACGAGCAGTACTTC. It encodes CASSPPTGERRYEQYF.

This clone was detected once. This sequence joins TRBV7-9 and TRBJ2-5, with D uncertain. The CDR3 totals 11 residues. From germline, CDR1 is SEHNR and CDR2 FQNEAQ (reference sequence). Deletions cut 5 bases from V and 2 bases from J, with 3 bases between. The CDR3 sequence: CASSRQETQYF. Here the CDR3 DNA reads TGTGCCAGCAGCCGTCAAGAGACCCAGTACTTC.

V gene TRBV30 combines with J gene TRBJ2-7; no clear D gene. Germline V gene lookup returns CDR1 GTSNPN and CDR2 SVGIG (reference sequence). The CDR3 consists of 11 residues. With 2 bases removed from V and 7 bases from J, the gap between germline ends came to 9 bases. The DNA of the CDR3 is TGTGCCTGGAGTCCATCAGTGGAGCAGTACTTC. Translated, it gives CAWSPSVEQYF.

In this sample, this clone turned up once. This chain links TRBV7-3 with TRBJ1-2, with 7 bases identical to TRBD1. The ends lost 5 bases at V and 3 bases at J; junction bases unmatched: 3. Per the germline V gene, CDR1 is SGHTA and CDR2 is FQGTGA. This CDR3 region has 13 residues. The CDR3 bases are TGTGCCAGCAGCAGGGGGACAGACTATGGCTACACCTTC. Translated: CASSRGTDYGYTF.

CDR3 in amino acids: CASSFSRSGGAGTEAFF. The CDR3 coding sequence is TGTGCCAGCAGTTTTTCCCGGTCAGGGGGCGCGGGGACTGAAGCTTTCTTT. V is TRBV27 and J is TRBJ1-1; 8 bases are a match to TRBD1. The germline V gene has CDR1 MNHEY and CDR2 SMNVEV (reference sequence). This CDR3 comprises 17 residues. V lost 3 bases and J lost 5; bases outside the gene matches: 14.

The DNA of the CDR3 is TGCGCCAGCAGGACCCGTACCGGGATCTCTGAATACGAGCAGTACTTC. Amino acids: CASRTRTGISEYEQYF. V usage is TRBV5-1 and J usage is TRBJ2-5, with D possibly matching TRBD2 (5 bases). The J call could be wrong; TRBJ2-7 is a better fit for the DNA end. Per germline, CDR1 SGHRS and CDR2 YFSETQ. This CDR3 is 16 amino acids long.

This chain connects TRBV5-4 to TRBJ1-2; 7 bases align to TRBD1. The CDR3 is 16 residues long. The V segment lost 0 bases and the J segment 1 base; nucleotides outside the gene matches: 6. Germline V gene data show CDR1 as SGHNT and CDR2 as YYREEE (reference sequence). The CDR3 nucleotides read TGTGCCAGCAGCTTGGCCGGACAGGCGGTTAACTATGGCTACACCTTC. Amino acids: CASSLAGQAVNYGYTF.

This rearrangement joins TRBV2 to TRBJ2-3, with D perhaps matching TRBD2 (6 bases). The CDR3 sequence is 10 residues long. Between the trimmed V and J ends, which lost 8 bases and 9 bases, there was a span of 9 bases. Germline CDR1 is SNHLY and CDR2 is FYNNEI. This CDR3 reads CASAGSTQYF. In DNA, the CDR3 is TGTGCCAGCGCGGGGTCGACGCAGTATTTT.

The genes are TRBV5-4 and TRBJ2-5; 15 positions match TRBD2. Germline CDR1 SGHNT, CDR2 YYREEE (reference sequence). The ends lost 4 bases at V and 5 bases at J; junction bases unmatched: 6. The CDR3 length is 16 residues. Here the CDR3 DNA reads TGTGCCAGCAGCACCGGACTAGCGGGAGGGGACGAGACCCAGTACTTC. It is translated as CASSTGLAGGDETQYF.

The table lists this clone with a count of one. V gene TRBV14 combines with J gene TRBJ2-1; 7 bases agree with TRBD1. CDR3 size: 18 residues. With 3 bases clipped from V and 3 bases from J, the junction kept 14 bases outside the gene matches. Germline V lookup: CDR1 SGHDN, CDR2 FVKESK. The CDR3 spells CASSHRSLTGTRYNEQFF. CDR3 nucleotides: TGTGCCAGCAGCCACAGATCCCTGACAGGGACCCGCTACAATGAGCAGTTCTTC.

This clone has just one count. This chain joins TRBV4-3 and TRBJ2-5; 8 bases line up with TRBD1. From germline, CDR1 is LGHNA and CDR2 YSLEER. The CDR3 covers 15 residues. Losses at the gene ends were 4 bases for V and 5 bases for J; bases not matched to a gene: 9. The CDR3 DNA follows: TGCGCCAGCAGCCTACTGACAGGGGCGGGGGAGACCCAGTACTTC. It encodes CASSLLTGAGETQYF.